The subject of this entry is one T cell receptor (beta chain). The CDR3 sequence is 11 residues long. Germline lookup yields CDR1 SNHLY and CDR2 FYNNEI. V lost 5 bases and J lost 7, with 9 bases in between. This sample was taken from a study of blood T cell repertoires in COVID-19. Study details: Samples of COVID-19 (acute and convalescent) were obtained from the United States, Italy and Spain. The analysed material was cDNA or gDNA that came from T cells, B-cell-depleted T cells, or PBMCs.

Per the study methods: Reference gene primer amplification in the assay estimated nucleated cell counts. Produced via immunoSEQ multiplex PCR; TCRdb's table is partial and in-frame only. V and J calls and clone size are given by that table; D and trimming were obtained from the DNA. The sample has approximately 300,000 clones, 85% to 90% seen once. The TCR comes from a man aged 35 to 55 with acute or convalescent COVID-19. The V gene is TRBV2, the J gene TRBJ2-7; no reliable D call. Sequencing input: peripheral blood. CDR3 nucleotides: TGTGCCAGCAGTCTACTATGGGAGCAGTACTTC. This encodes CASSLLWEQYF.